Presented here are 19 T cell receptor beta chains from one specimen sequenced in a study of T cell changes during pregnancy in multiple sclerosis (dated by TCRdb to between 2018 and 2020). Receptors were amplified or captured by the immunoSEQ multiplex PCR assay. TCRdb took over this immuneACCESS table, retaining in-frame rearrangements with V and J assigned. Such tables are incomplete; in checked studies, under half of the missing clones stem from an unresolved V gene, and the remainder is unexplained. This sample comprises approximately 84,000 clones, roughly 94% of them detected only once. About 0.94% of the sample is taken by the ten largest. The input for sequencing was peripheral blood, taken in the second trimester of pregnancy. The receptors stem from a female donor in good health, enrolled as a control in a pregnancy study.

The rearrangement uses TRBV5-1 and TRBJ1-1; 8 nucleotides agree with TRBD1. The CDR3 is 14 amino acids. Germline V gene sequence: CDR1 SGHRS, CDR2 YFSETQ. V shed 7 bases, J shed 1 base, and the junction held 6 bases outside the gene matches. CDR3 DNA: TGCGCCAGCGCGGACAGGGTAGCGAACACTGAAGCTTTCTTT. This sequence encodes CASADRVANTEAFF. Full variable domain (outside the CDR3, taken from reference TRBV5-1 and TRBJ1-1): KAGVTQTPRYLIKTRGQQVTLSCSPISGHRSVSWYQQTPGQGLQFLFEYFSETQRNKGNFPGRFSGRQFSNSRSEMNVSTLELGDSALYLCASADRVANTEAFFGQGTRLTVV.

The chain combines TRBV27 with TRBJ1-1, with D tentatively TRBD1 (5 bases). The CDR3 length is 15 residues. V lost 3 bases and J lost 2, with 13 bases in between. Germline CDR1 reads MNHEY; CDR2 reads SMNVEV (reference sequence). CDR3 in amino acids: CASSFTGHQNTEAFF. As DNA, the CDR3 is TGTGCCAGCAGTTTTACCGGACACCAAAACACTGAAGCTTTCTTT.

The sample holds one count of this clone. This chain connects TRBV2 to TRBJ2-7; 9 nucleotides align to TRBD1. The CDR3 extends over 15 amino acids. The trim removed 3 bases at V and 3 bases at J, leaving 6 bases unmatched. From germline, CDR1 is SNHLY and CDR2 FYNNEI. CDR3 DNA: TGTGCCAGCAGTGAGTGGGACAGGGATTACTACGAGCAGTACTTC. This sequence encodes CASSEWDRDYYEQYF. The complete variable domain, with remaining parts taken from reference TRBV2 and TRBJ2-7, reads EPEVTQTPSHQVTQMGQEVILRCVPISNHLYFYWYRQILGQKVEFLVSFYNNEISEKSEIFDDQFSVERPDGSNFTLKIRSTKLEDSAMYFCASSEWDRDYYEQYFGPGTRLTVT.

The genes are TRBV5-4 and TRBJ2-3, with 10 bases that match TRBD1. V was clipped by 4 bases and J by 3 bases; unmatched bases: 2. Germline assignment: CDR1 SGHNT and CDR2 YYREEE (reference sequence). The CDR3 has 14 residues. Here the CDR3 DNA reads TGTGCCAGCAGCCCGGACAGGGGGACAGATACGCAGTATTTT. Its translation is CASSPDRGTDTQYF.

The chain joins TRBV9 to TRBJ2-5, with 11 positions matching TRBD2. This CDR3 comprises 19 residues. V gave up 0 bases and J gave up 1 base; unmatched junction bases: 11. Per germline, CDR1 SGDLS and CDR2 YYNGEE. CDR3: CASSVVGIAGGPSQETQYF. CDR3 in DNA: TGTGCCAGCAGCGTAGTCGGGATAGCGGGAGGGCCGAGCCAAGAGACCCAGTACTTC.

This clone was counted a few times. This chain joins TRBV10-3 and TRBJ2-5; D is undetermined. This CDR3 has 14 amino acids. Germline V gives CDR1 ENHRY, CDR2 SYGVKD. The V end was cut by 0 bases, the J end by 2 bases, with 7 bases between. CDR3 protein: CAISESLGQETQYF. CDR3 coding DNA: TGTGCCATCAGTGAGTCTCTAGGACAAGAGACCCAGTACTTC.

This chain joins TRBV2 and TRBJ1-5; 8 bases are shared with TRBD1. The germline V gene has CDR1 SNHLY and CDR2 FYNNEI. V was pared by 6 bases and J by 9 bases, with 10 bases of the junction left unmatched. This CDR3 is built from 14 residues. The CDR3 coding sequence is TGTGCCAGCAGAATCTCTGGACAGGGTGTGCCCCAGCATTTT. It codes for CASRISGQGVPQHF.

The chain links TRBV2 to TRBJ1-2; no firm D call. The V end was cut by 6 bases, the J end by 5 bases, with 10 bases between. The CDR3 is made up of 12 amino acids. Germline V gene sequence: CDR1 SNHLY, CDR2 FYNNEI. The CDR3 loop is CASSAQSYGYTF. CDR3 coding DNA: TGTGCCAGCAGCGCTCAGTCGTATGGCTACACCTTC.

The chain uses TRBV7-9 and TRBJ2-5; TRBD1 aligns across 9 bases. The CDR3 totals 14 residues. Trimming removed 6 bases from V and 1 base from J; junction bases left unmatched: 3. Germline V CDR1 and CDR2: SEHNR, FQNEAQ (reference sequence). CDR3 residues: CASRPTGGQETQYF. The CDR3 DNA sequence: TGTGCCAGCAGACCGACAGGGGGCCAAGAGACCCAGTACTTC.

The chain recombines TRBV28 with TRBJ2-5; weak D call: TRBD2 (7 bases). The CDR3 sequence is 14 residues long. Germline values: CDR1 MDHEN, CDR2 SYDVKM. Trimming shortened V by 8 bases and J by 3 bases, and 16 bases separated the two germline ends. The CDR3: CASVKQGGKETQYF. The CDR3 DNA reads as TGTGCCAGCGTCAAACAGGGAGGGAAAGAGACCCAGTACTTC.

This chain uses TRBV19 with TRBJ2-5; D unclear. This CDR3 comprises 12 residues. Germline V lookup: CDR1 LNHDA, CDR2 SQIVND (reference sequence). V lost 5 bases and J lost 2, with 6 bases in between. CDR3 protein: CASSYRQETQYF. The CDR3 coding sequence is TGTGCCAGTAGTTACAGACAAGAGACCCAGTACTTC.

Here the CDR3 reads CASKVAGGLWDEQFF. For the CDR3, the DNA is TGTGCCAGCAAGGTAGCGGGAGGGCTCTGGGATGAGCAGTTCTTC. V is TRBV6-1 and J is TRBJ2-1, with 11 bases identical to TRBD2. From germline, CDR1 is MNHNS and CDR2 SASEGT. V dropped 7 bases and J dropped 8; count of bases not matched to a gene: 10. CDR3 size: 15 residues.

The chain combines TRBV30 with TRBJ2-5, with 9 bases fitting TRBD2. Unmatched junction bases numbered 6, after V lost 3 bases and J lost 1 base. This CDR3 region has 15 residues. Germline V lookup: CDR1 GTSNPN, CDR2 SVGIG (reference sequence). CDR3 nucleotide sequence: TGTGCCTGGAGCACCGGGACTAGCCCCCAAGAGACCCAGTACTTC. This gives the protein CAWSTGTSPQETQYF.

The J gene is TRBJ2-1, the V gene TRBV11-2, with 12 bases identical to TRBD2. CDR3 length: 15 amino acids. Germline V gene sequence: CDR1 SGHAT, CDR2 FQNNGV. V was pared by 4 bases and J by 4 bases, with 2 bases of the junction left unmatched. The CDR3 nucleotides are TGTGCCAGCAGCTCCGGGACTAGCGGGTACAATGAGCAGTTCTTC. Translation: CASSSGTSGYNEQFF.

This clone was observed a single time. The genes are TRBV11-2 and TRBJ2-7, with 7 nucleotides matching TRBD1. Germline values: CDR1 SGHAT, CDR2 FQNNGV. The CDR3 covers 15 residues. The V and J ends lost 4 bases and 0 bases, in that order; junction bases with no gene match: 6. This CDR3 is CASSSIRDSSYEQYF. The CDR3 nucleotides are TGTGCCAGCAGCTCCATCCGGGACAGCTCCTACGAGCAGTACTTC.

The V call is TRBV6-1, the J call TRBJ2-7, with a possible D match to TRBD1 (5 bases). There are 12 residues in the CDR3. Deletions cut 5 bases from V and 3 bases from J, with 8 bases between. Germline CDR1 reads MNHNS; CDR2 reads SASEGT. This CDR3 reads CASSRQFYEQYF. The CDR3 nucleotides read TGTGCCAGCAGTAGACAGTTCTACGAGCAGTACTTC.

The V and J genes are TRBV5-1 and TRBJ2-2; D uncertain. CDR3 length equals 12 residues. In germline, CDR1 is SGHRS, CDR2 YFSETQ. With 4 bases removed from V and 4 bases from J, the gap between germline ends came to 5 bases. The CDR3 here is CASSLSTGELFF. CDR3 coding DNA: TGCGCCAGCAGCCTGAGCACCGGGGAGCTGTTTTTT.

The count of this clone is one. The chain is built from TRBV25-1 and TRBJ2-7; 9 bases agree with TRBD2. Per germline, CDR1 MGHDK and CDR2 SYGVNS. V lost 1 base and J lost 4; bases outside the gene matches: 11. CDR3 length equals 17 residues. The CDR3 DNA follows: TGTGCCAGCAGTGAATGGACTAGGGAGACTAGCGGTTACGAGCAGTACTTC. Its protein is CASSEWTRETSGYEQYF.

The chain employs TRBV4-1 and TRBJ2-2; TRBD1 is a possible D gene (6 bases). The CDR3 extends over 15 amino acids. V lost 3 bases and J lost 3, with 11 bases in between. Germline values: CDR1 MGHRA, CDR2 YSYEKL. The CDR3 nucleotides are TGCGCCAGCAGCCATATAGGGGGAGACACCGGGGAGCTGTTTTTT. Translation: CASSHIGGDTGELFF.